Each of the 26 T cell receptor beta chains below was sequenced from the same sample in a study of T cells in Graves' hyperthyroidism and ophthalmopathy. What was amplified from RNA transcripts were TCR beta CDR3 regions. First-round RT-PCR targeting the TCR CDR3 was performed with the HTBI primer set. One entry per CDR3 protein results from TCRdb running MiXCR on the multiplex PCR reads. This table holds about 500,000 distinct CDR3 sequences, about 16% found once. The source material was blood. These receptors were obtained from a woman in her 30s with Graves' ophthalmopathy.

This sequence joins TRBV7-2 and TRBJ2-7; possible D gene TRBD2, 5 bases. The CDR3 is 16 amino acids. Germline lookup yields CDR1 SGHTA and CDR2 FQGNSA. With 11 bases removed from V and 3 bases from J, the gap between germline ends came to 26 bases. The CDR3 coding sequence is TGTGCCGGTTCCCGGGGATCCCTTGGATTCGACTACGAGCAGTACTTC. The encoded protein is CAGSRGSLGFDYEQYF.

This clonotype occurred a few times. The chain combines TRBV2 with TRBJ2-2; the D gene is possibly TRBD2 (5 bases). This CDR3 is 13 amino acids long. Trimming took 7 bases from V and 4 from J, leaving 10 bases between them. Germline values: CDR1 SNHLY, CDR2 FYNNEI. CDR3 nucleotides: TGTGCCAGCACTAGCCGAACCACCGGGGAGCTGTTTTTT. Amino acid sequence: CASTSRTTGELFF. Looking up the rest from reference TRBV2 and TRBJ2-2 gives the full variable domain: EPEVTQTPSHQVTQMGQEVILRCVPISNHLYFYWYRQILGQKVEFLVSFYNNEISEKSEIFDDQFSVERPDGSNFTLKIRSTKLEDSAMYFCASTSRTTGELFFGEGSRLTVL.

This chain links TRBV7-2 with TRBJ1-6; D perhaps matches TRBD1 (6 bases). V lost 0 bases and J 6 bases, leaving 24 bases between the germline ends. The CDR3 runs to 20 residues. CDR1 is SGHTA and CDR2 is FQGNSA in the germline V gene. In DNA, the CDR3 is TGTGCCAGCAGCTTAGCTGGCAGGGGTCTGGGTCTTAGTTTTAATTCACCCCTCCACTTT. Its protein product is CASSLAGRGLGLSFNSPLHF.

This clonotype was recorded at least ten times. V is TRBV28 and J is TRBJ2-1; 16 nucleotides match TRBD2. Germline values: CDR1 MDHEN, CDR2 SYDVKM. V dropped 6 bases and J dropped 5; count of bases not matched to a gene: 10. The CDR3 covers 18 residues. DNA for the CDR3: TGTGCCAGCAGCGCCGGGACTAGCGGGAGGGCCCGAAACAATGAGCAGTTCTTC. Translated: CASSAGTSGRARNNEQFF.

As concerns this clonotype: One end of the junction does not line up with germline, which may come from a read error. This sequence joins TRBV5-1 and TRBJ2-7, with D perhaps TRBD1 (6 bases). CDR1 is SGHRS and CDR2 is YFSETQ in the germline V gene. This CDR3 region has 15 residues. CDR3 loop: CASSDGDTSSYEQYF. Written as DNA, the CDR3 is TGTGCCAGCAGTGACGGGGACACAAGCTCCTACGAGCAGTACTTC.

The chain joins TRBV28 to TRBJ1-5; 8 nucleotides align to TRBD1. Germline assignment: CDR1 MDHEN and CDR2 SYDVKM. There are 16 residues in the CDR3. With V trimmed by 5 bases and J by 4 bases, 10 bases remained unmatched. The CDR3 nucleotides are TGTGCCAGCAGTCCCCAAACAGGGGGAGGAAATCAGCCCCAGCATTTT. Its protein product is CASSPQTGGGNQPQHF.

This clonotype has a handful of counts. The V and J genes are TRBV30 and TRBJ2-7; TRBD2 agrees at 10 bases. J lost 7 bases, V lost 1 base, and 7 bases had no gene match. This CDR3 contains 14 residues. CDR1 is GTSNPN, CDR2 SVGIG, per germline (reference sequence). CDR3 in amino acids: CAWSGIAGGGEQYF. CDR3 DNA: TGTGCCTGGAGTGGAATAGCGGGAGGAGGGGAGCAGTACTTC.

This clonotype was seen more than once but under ten times. This may come from a read error, since a much larger clone is one base off. V and J are TRBV10-2 and TRBJ1-5; 7 nucleotides line up with TRBD1. The CDR3 runs 14 residues. Germline assignment: CDR1 WSHSY and CDR2 SAAADI. CDR3 DNA: TGCGCCAACAGTGAGTCGGACAGGTATCAGCCCCAGCATTTT. Encoded protein: CANSESDRYQPQHF.

This chain connects TRBV27 to TRBJ2-7; D is unclear. V was trimmed by 3 bases and J by 0 bases, leaving 9 bases between them. Germline CDR1 and CDR2: MNHEY and SMNVEV (reference sequence). This CDR3 spans 14 amino acids. The CDR3 region is CASSLDQASYEQYF. The CDR3 DNA reads as TGTGCCAGCAGTTTGGACCAGGCCTCCTACGAGCAGTACTTC.

This clonotype occurred many times. This chain connects TRBV6-2 or TRBV6-3 to TRBJ2-7; the D gene is possibly TRBD1 (6 bases). Germline V gene data show CDR1 as MNHEY and CDR2 as SVGEGT. The CDR3 contains 13 residues. The ends were cut back, 6 bases at V and 2 bases at J, with 11 bases in the middle. CDR3 DNA: TGTGCCAGCAGGACCCGGACAGCCTACGAGCAGTACTTC. Translated: CASRTRTAYEQYF.

This clonotype has ten or more counts. CDR3 coding DNA: TGTGCCAGCAGCCCGACGGGACAGGGCAATCAGCCCCAGCATTTT. Translated, it gives CASSPTGQGNQPQHF. This sequence joins TRBV7-2 and TRBJ1-5; 8 bases fit TRBD1. The junction had 5 bases not matched to a gene; V was cut back by 5 bases and J by 2 bases. The CDR3 loop spans 15 amino acids. Germline V CDR1 and CDR2: SGHTA, FQGNSA.

The chain uses TRBV19 and TRBJ2-1, with TRBD2 matching over 11 bases. This CDR3 has 19 amino acids. The V gene end was trimmed by 7 bases and the J gene end by 0 bases; junction bases not matched to a gene: 14. Per germline, CDR1 LNHDA and CDR2 SQIVND (reference sequence). The CDR3 DNA reads TGTGCCAGTACTTCGAGCGGGACTAGCGGCCTGAGCTCCTACAATGAGCAGTTCTTC. It specifies CASTSSGTSGLSSYNEQFF.

Concerning this clonotype: Compared with germline, one end of the junction differs, possibly owing to a read error. The chain carries TRBV7-2 and TRBJ2-7, with D perhaps TRBD2 (5 bases). This CDR3 contains 13 residues. Germline-derived CDR1 and CDR2 are SGHTA and FQGNSA. The CDR3 nucleotides read TGTGCCAGCAGCTTAGCCGAGGGATACGAGCAGTGCTTC. It specifies CASSLAEGYEQCF.

The V and J genes are TRBV28 and TRBJ2-1, with 10 bases lining up with TRBD1. Germline lookup yields CDR1 MDHEN and CDR2 SYDVKM. The CDR3 has 14 residues. V gave up 3 bases and J gave up 8 bases; unmatched junction bases: 4. CDR3 sequence (DNA): TGTGCCAGCAGTTTCTGGGACAGGGGTCATGAGCAGTTCTTC. This gives the protein CASSFWDRGHEQFF.

This clonotype was picked up many times. The CDR3 reads CSARSYSGRASDTQYF. The DNA of the CDR3 is TGCAGTGCTAGATCTTATAGCGGGAGGGCCTCAGATACGCAGTATTTT. The chain links TRBV20-1 to TRBJ2-3, with 11 bases that match TRBD2. CDR1 is DFQATT and CDR2 is SNEGSKA in the germline V gene (reference sequence). The junction had 8 bases not matched to a gene; V was cut back by 2 bases and J by 4 bases. This CDR3 is 16 amino acids long.

This clonotype was counted ten times or more. The chain employs TRBV3-1 and TRBJ2-7; the match to TRBD2 covers 13 bases. The CDR3 runs 16 residues. CDR1 is LGHDT, CDR2 YNNKEL, per germline (reference sequence). With V trimmed by 4 bases and J by 3 bases, 6 bases remained unmatched. CDR3 sequence reads: CASSRSGTSGVYEQYF. In DNA form, the CDR3 reads TGTGCCAGCAGCCGATCGGGGACTAGCGGGGTCTACGAGCAGTACTTC.

This clonotype was seen many times. V is TRBV5-1 and J is TRBJ2-3; D is tentatively TRBD1 or TRBD2 (5 bases each). V lost 4 bases and J lost 7, with 16 bases in between. The CDR3 spans 14 residues. Germline V gene lookup returns CDR1 SGHRS and CDR2 YFSETQ. The DNA of the CDR3 is TGCGCCAGCAGCCTACCACAGGACTCGCATACGCAGTATTTT. Translation gives CASSLPQDSHTQYF.

This clonotype has a count of ten or more. The chain couples TRBV29-1 to TRBJ2-7, with a weak D call TRBD2 (5 bases). Trimming removed 6 bases at V and 0 bases at J, with 15 bases between. This CDR3 is built from 14 residues. Germline V lookup: CDR1 SQVTM, CDR2 ANQGSEA. The CDR3 sequence: CSVLPGLHSYEQYF. CDR3 nucleotides: TGCAGCGTACTCCCCGGACTCCACTCCTACGAGCAGTACTTC.

The chain employs TRBV28 and TRBJ2-7; a possible D gene is TRBD2 (7 bases). The CDR3 is 15 amino acids. The V gene's germline CDR1 is MDHEN and CDR2 SYDVKM. V lost 5 bases and J lost 6, with 20 bases in between. The CDR3 loop is CASSVRRGAVGEQYF. CDR3 DNA sequence: TGTGCCAGCAGTGTTCGCCGGGGGGCGGTTGGCGAGCAGTACTTC. The full variable domain, in which reference TRBV28 and TRBJ2-7 provide the parts outside the CDR3, is DVKVTQSSRYLVKRTGEKVFLECVQDMDHENMFWYRQDPGLGLRLIYFSYDVKMKEKGDIPEGYSVSREKKERFSLILESASTNQTSMYLCASSVRRGAVGEQYFGPGTRLTVT.

This clonotype was observed many times. The gene calls are TRBV12-3 or TRBV12-4 and TRBJ2-1; the match to TRBD1 covers 7 bases. This CDR3 contains 16 residues. Trimming cost V 4 bases and J 7 bases; bases outside gene matches: 13. This CDR3 is CASSSEPGQIKNEQFF. In DNA, the CDR3 is TGTGCCAGCAGTTCCGAACCGGGACAGATAAAGAATGAGCAGTTCTTC.

The sample holds a few counts of this clonotype. The chain uses TRBV12-3 or TRBV12-4 and TRBJ2-1; 8 bases map to TRBD2. The CDR3 is 15 amino acids. J lost 9 bases, V lost 8 bases, and 15 bases had no gene match. The chain's CDR3 is CASFTFRTSLSEQFF. The CDR3 nucleotides read TGTGCCAGCTTCACCTTCAGGACTAGCTTGAGTGAGCAGTTCTTC.

This chain joins TRBV29-1 and TRBJ1-1; 9 bases fit TRBD1. Germline CDR1 is SQVTM and CDR2 is ANQGSEA. The CDR3 extends over 13 amino acids. Trimming removed 7 bases from V and 3 bases from J; junction bases left unmatched: 6. In DNA, the CDR3 is TGCAGCGCCCGACAGGGGGGAGACACTGAAGCTTTCTTT. Amino acid sequence: CSARQGGDTEAFF.

The V gene is TRBV28, the J gene TRBJ1-2; 8 nucleotides agree with TRBD1. The germline gives CDR1 MDHEN, CDR2 SYDVKM. CDR3 length: 13 residues. With V trimmed by 5 bases and J by 7 bases, 6 bases remained unmatched. The CDR3 nucleotides read TGTGCCAGCAGTCCGGACAGGGTAACTGGCTACACCTTC. It specifies CASSPDRVTGYTF.

The gene calls are TRBV29-1 and TRBJ2-2, with a possible D match to TRBD2 (5 bases). V gave up 3 bases and J gave up 3 bases, with 11 bases separating them. Per the germline V gene, CDR1 is SQVTM and CDR2 is ANQGSEA. The CDR3 consists of 14 residues. In nucleotides, the CDR3 is TGCAGCGTTGACGTTGTCGGGGACACCGGGGAGCTGTTTTTT. It yields the protein CSVDVVGDTGELFF.

In this sample, this clonotype turned up many times. The rearrangement uses TRBV7-9 and TRBJ2-7; D perhaps matches TRBD1 (6 bases). V was cut by 2 bases and J by 7 bases, with 15 bases left in between. There are 14 residues in the CDR3. The germline gives CDR1 SEHNR, CDR2 FQNEAQ (reference sequence). In DNA form, the CDR3 reads TGTGCCAGCAGCTTATCGGCAGGGGTTCGGGAGCAGTACTTC. This codes for CASSLSAGVREQYF.

In its sample, this clonotype was seen many times. The rearrangement uses TRBV20-1 and TRBJ2-5; 7 bases line up with TRBD2. CDR3 length: 14 amino acids. Germline V gene data show CDR1 as DFQATT and CDR2 as SNEGSKA (reference sequence). V lost 4 bases and J lost 2; bases outside the gene matches: 7. The CDR3 DNA reads TGCAGTGCTACCCCCTTGGGGGGGCAAGAGACCCAGTACTTC. Its protein product is CSATPLGGQETQYF.